One and the same sample provided the 29 T cell receptor beta chains below, sequenced in a study of identical twins. MiXCR, applied by TCRdb to the 5' RACE reads, yields one record per CDR3 protein. The sample shows hundreds of thousands of distinct CDR3 sequences, less than 10% of them seen only once. These same data were also listed under a study on yellow fever vaccine responses in identical twins.

Sequencing was carried out using PBMCs. Receptor source: a woman aged 18-30 years in good health.

DNA for the CDR3: TGTGCCAGCAGCACCGGGACTTATGGCTACACCTTC. Protein sequence: CASSTGTYGYTF. V and J are TRBV5-6 and TRBJ1-2, with a tentative D call TRBD1 (5 bases). Trimming pared 4 bases from V and 5 bases from J, leaving 9 bases between. This CDR3 has 12 amino acids. Germline CDR1 and CDR2: SGHDT and YYEEEE.

This chain connects TRBV6-2 or TRBV6-3 to TRBJ2-7, with 7 bases aligning to TRBD1. This CDR3 contains 16 residues. V lost 0 bases and J lost 6; bases outside the gene matches: 11. Germline CDR1 and CDR2: MNHEY and SVGEGT. The CDR3 DNA is TGTGCCAGCAGTTACTCCCCCGTCGACAGGGATGGCGAGCAGTACTTC. Translation: CASSYSPVDRDGEQYF.

This clonotype occurred a few times. The chain links TRBV5-1 to TRBJ1-4, with a weak D call TRBD1 (6 bases). From germline, CDR1 is SGHRS and CDR2 YFSETQ. Trimming removed 0 bases from V and 4 bases from J, with 13 bases in between. This CDR3 has 16 residues. The CDR3 region has the DNA TGCGCCAGCAGCTTGGCCCCAGGACAGCTTAATGAAAAACTGTTTTTT. Its protein product is CASSLAPGQLNEKLFF.

This clonotype turned up a few times. This chain links TRBV4-3 with TRBJ2-7; unclear D gene. Trimming left V 0 bases short and J 3 bases short, with 9 bases between. Germline V CDR1 and CDR2: LGHNA, YSLEER. This CDR3 comprises 14 residues. The CDR3 coding sequence is TGCGCCAGCAGCCAAGATTTGGTAGACTACGAGCAGTACTTC. As protein: CASSQDLVDYEQYF.

This clonotype was recorded many times. The genes are TRBV7-9 and TRBJ2-5, with 7 bases aligning to TRBD1. With 5 bases clipped from V and 0 bases from J, the junction kept 3 bases outside the gene matches. This CDR3 contains 14 residues. Per the germline V gene, CDR1 is SEHNR and CDR2 is FQNEAQ (reference sequence). The CDR3 sequence is CASSRDRDQETQYF. The DNA for the CDR3 is TGTGCCAGCAGCCGTGACAGGGACCAAGAGACCCAGTACTTC.

This clonotype was observed a few times. Here the CDR3 DNA reads TGTGCCAGCAGGCGGGGTGGGGACCAAGAGACCCAGTACTTC. As protein: CASRRGGDQETQYF. The chain couples TRBV12-3 or TRBV12-4 to TRBJ2-5; D may be TRBD2 (6 bases). The CDR3 consists of 14 residues. The germline V and J ends were trimmed by 6 bases and 0 bases, with 11 bases remaining between them.

The chain is built from TRBV5-6 and TRBJ1-5, with D unresolved. V dropped 0 bases and J dropped 2 bases, with 12 bases sitting between them. Germline assignment: CDR1 SGHDT and CDR2 YYEEEE. CDR3 length equals 16 residues. The CDR3 coding sequence is TGTGCCAGCAGCTTGGCCTACGGGAGGGGCAATCAGCCCCAGCATTTT. It translates to CASSLAYGRGNQPQHF.

The chain combines TRBV18 with TRBJ2-1, with D perhaps TRBD2 (5 bases). This CDR3 has 15 amino acids. The V end was cut by 3 bases, the J end by 3 bases, with 12 bases between. Germline lookup yields CDR1 KGHSH and CDR2 LQKENI. CDR3 region: CASSPLREGYNEQFF. The CDR3 region has the DNA TGTGCCAGCTCACCGCTGAGGGAAGGCTACAATGAGCAGTTCTTC.

The rearrangement uses TRBV4-3 and TRBJ1-2, with D unresolved. The germline CDR1 and CDR2 sequences are LGHNA and YSLEER. Trimming took 0 bases from V and 5 from J, leaving 7 bases between them. The CDR3 totals 13 residues. CDR3 in DNA: TGCGCCAGCAGCCAAGACCTCGAGTATGGCTACACCTTC. Protein: CASSQDLEYGYTF.

The genes are TRBV10-3 and TRBJ1-2; D is ambiguous. The CDR3 length is 15 residues. The V end lost 3 bases, the J end lost 2 bases, and 13 bases lay between the germline ends. Germline-derived CDR1 and CDR2 are ENHRY and SYGVKD. CDR3: CAISDAGSANYGYTF. Written as DNA, the CDR3 is TGTGCCATCAGTGATGCGGGCAGCGCGAACTATGGCTACACCTTC.

The chain employs TRBV6-2 or TRBV6-3 and TRBJ2-5; D remains unclear. The CDR3 contains 14 residues. The V gene lost 7 bases and the J gene lost 5 bases, with 17 bases spanning the gap. Germline values: CDR1 MNHEY, CDR2 SVGEGT. The chain's CDR3 is CASNKAILGETQYF. DNA of the CDR3: TGTGCCAGCAACAAGGCGATTCTGGGGGAGACCCAGTACTTC.

This clonotype was detected only a few times. The CDR3 nucleotides read TGTGCCAGCTCGCGGGACAGGGGGGATCAGCCCCAGCATTTT. Its translation is CASSRDRGDQPQHF. The V call is TRBV18, the J call TRBJ1-5, with 11 bases aligning to TRBD1. CDR1 is KGHSH, CDR2 LQKENI, per germline. V lost 6 bases and J lost 5; bases outside the gene matches: 3. The CDR3 sequence is 14 residues long.

The table lists this clonotype with a few counts. The rearrangement uses TRBV5-5 and TRBJ1-6; D may be TRBD1 (6 bases). Trimming took 3 bases from V and 7 from J, leaving 14 bases between them. This CDR3 region has 15 residues. In germline, CDR1 is SGHKS, CDR2 YYEKEE (reference sequence). CDR3 amino acids: CASSSFRTDNSPLHF. In nucleotides, the CDR3 is TGTGCCAGCAGCTCCTTTCGGACAGACAATTCACCCCTCCACTTT. Together with reference TRBV5-5 and TRBJ1-6, the CDR3 gives the full variable domain: DAGVTQSPTHLIKTRGQQVTLRCSPISGHKSVSWYQQVLGQGPQFIFQYYEKEERGRGNFPDRFSARQFPNYSSELNVNALLLGDSALYLCASSSFRTDNSPLHFGNGTRLTVT.

The genes are TRBV29-1 and TRBJ2-7; the match to TRBD2 covers 8 bases. CDR1 is SQVTM, CDR2 ANQGSEA, per germline. This CDR3 is built from 13 residues. Germline trimming cut 2 bases from V and 3 bases from J; bases unmatched to any gene: 3. In nucleotides, the CDR3 is TGCAGCGTTGAACACGGGAGGGGCTACGAGCAGTACTTC. Its translation is CSVEHGRGYEQYF.

The J gene is TRBJ2-7, the V gene TRBV6-1; 14 nucleotides line up with TRBD2. Germline V gives CDR1 MNHNS, CDR2 SASEGT. CDR3 length: 17 residues. V lost 4 bases to trimming and J lost 3 bases; unmatched junction nucleotides: 8. CDR3 in DNA: TGTGCCAGCAGTGTGACTAGCGGGAGGGCCCATTTCTACGAGCAGTACTTC. Its protein is CASSVTSGRAHFYEQYF.

This clonotype was seen a handful of times. The chain recombines TRBV10-3 with TRBJ2-5, with unresolved D. From germline, CDR1 is ENHRY and CDR2 SYGVKD. The CDR3 runs to 15 residues. Trimming pared 2 bases from V and 4 bases from J, leaving 14 bases between. CDR3 amino acids: CAISESGDWRETQYF. The CDR3 bases are TGTGCCATCAGTGAGAGTGGGGATTGGAGAGAGACCCAGTACTTC.

This clonotype occurred a few times. This sequence joins TRBV28 and TRBJ2-7, with a possible D match to TRBD2 (6 bases). The CDR3 contains 12 residues. CDR1 and CDR2 (germline): MDHEN, SYDVKM. The V and J ends lost 10 bases and 3 bases respectively, with 13 bases between them. CDR3 sequence: CATRSGGYEQYF. The CDR3 DNA reads as TGTGCCACTAGATCCGGGGGCTACGAGCAGTACTTC.

This clonotype has a handful of counts. This chain uses TRBV5-5 with TRBJ2-7; 7 nucleotides match TRBD1. The germline gives CDR1 SGHKS, CDR2 YYEKEE (reference sequence). This CDR3 is built from 14 residues. V lost 7 bases and J lost 2; bases outside the gene matches: 9. CDR3 bases: TGTGCCAGCCGACCCGCCGGGACAGCCTACGAGCAGTACTTC. Its translation: CASRPAGTAYEQYF.

This clonotype was seen many times. CDR3 coding DNA: TGTGCCAGCAGTTTAGCGGACAGAGCGTACACCTTC. It encodes CASSLADRAYTF. The J gene is TRBJ1-2, the V gene TRBV12-3 or TRBV12-4; D is perhaps TRBD1 (6 bases). V lost 0 bases and J lost 11, with 10 bases in between. The CDR3 extends over 12 amino acids.

This clonotype came up a few times. The chain combines TRBV20-1 with TRBJ1-5; tentative D call: TRBD1 (5 bases). V was cut by 3 bases and J by 2 bases, with 14 bases left in between. CDR3 length equals 15 residues. In germline, CDR1 is DFQATT, CDR2 SNEGSKA (reference sequence). Here the CDR3 reads CSARAVRGGNQPQHF. The DNA of the CDR3 is TGCAGTGCTAGGGCTGTTCGAGGGGGCAATCAGCCCCAGCATTTT.

This clonotype has ten or more counts. The chain combines TRBV24-1 with TRBJ2-2; perhaps TRBD1 as D (6 bases). The V end lost 4 bases, the J end lost 6 bases, and 17 bases lay between the germline ends. Germline V gene data show CDR1 as KGHDR and CDR2 as SFDVKD. The CDR3 spans 16 residues. The CDR3 coding sequence is TGTGCCACCAGTGACCAGAACAGGGATTATGCCGGGGAGCTGTTTTTT. Protein product: CATSDQNRDYAGELFF.

This clonotype was found many times. The CDR3 region has the DNA TGTGCCAGCAGCCGGGACACGAACTCCTACAATGAGCAGTTCTTC. Translating it yields CASSRDTNSYNEQFF. The chain links TRBV7-2 to TRBJ2-1; a possible D gene is TRBD1 (6 bases). The V and J ends lost 5 bases and 0 bases respectively, with 11 bases between them. Germline-derived CDR1 and CDR2 are SGHTA and FQGNSA. The CDR3 consists of 15 residues. The full variable domain, in which reference TRBV7-2 and TRBJ2-1 provide the parts outside the CDR3, is GAGVSQSPSNKVTEKGKDVELRCDPISGHTALYWYRQSLGQGLEFLIYFQGNSAPDKSGLPSDRFSAERTGGSVSTLTIQRTQQEDSAVYLCASSRDTNSYNEQFFGPGTRLTVL.

This clonotype was detected only a few times. The chain employs TRBV6-1 and TRBJ2-3; a weak D match, TRBD2 (6 bases). Germline V gene lookup returns CDR1 MNHNS and CDR2 SASEGT. The CDR3 is 16 residues long. V was trimmed by 3 bases and J by 0 bases, leaving 13 bases between them. This chain's CDR3 is CASSDLSGASTDTQYF. DNA of the CDR3: TGTGCCAGCAGTGATCTTAGCGGAGCTAGCACAGATACGCAGTATTTT.

CDR3 in DNA: TGTGCCAGCAGCCAACGGTTAAGCGGAAGTGGCGGAGATACGCAGTATTTT. Protein product: CASSQRLSGSGGDTQYF. V is TRBV14 and J is TRBJ2-3; a weak D match, TRBD2 (5 bases). Germline loops: CDR1 SGHDN, CDR2 FVKESK. V lost 2 bases and J 5 bases, leaving 20 bases between the germline ends. This CDR3 spans 17 amino acids.

The chain joins TRBV19 to TRBJ2-1; 7 bases align to TRBD2. Germline trimming cut 9 bases from V and 7 bases from J; bases unmatched to any gene: 12. The germline gives CDR1 LNHDA, CDR2 SQIVND (reference sequence). The CDR3 length is 14 residues. CDR3 amino acids: CASRKLGGLNEQFF. DNA for the CDR3: TGTGCCAGCCGTAAGCTGGGAGGGCTGAATGAGCAGTTCTTC.

This rearrangement joins TRBV24-1 to TRBJ2-2, with 7 bases lining up with TRBD2. The germline V gene encodes CDR1 KGHDR and CDR2 SFDVKD. With V trimmed by 0 bases and J by 6 bases, 6 bases remained unmatched. CDR3 size: 16 residues. The CDR3 loop reads CATSDLSLAEAGELFF. CDR3 bases: TGTGCCACCAGTGATTTGAGTCTAGCGGAGGCCGGGGAGCTGTTTTTT.

This clonotype was counted only a few times. The chain recombines TRBV5-1 with TRBJ2-1; D possibly matches TRBD1 or TRBD2 (5 bases each). CDR3 size: 13 residues. The ends were cut back, 0 bases at V and 8 bases at J, with 9 bases in the middle. Per germline, CDR1 SGHRS and CDR2 YFSETQ. The CDR3 sequence is CASSLVGVDEQFF. The CDR3 DNA follows: TGCGCCAGCAGCTTGGTGGGGGTTGATGAGCAGTTCTTC.

This clonotype was counted only a few times. The CDR3 loop is CASSVNTGYEQYF. CDR3 coding DNA: TGCGCCAGCAGCGTGAATACAGGGTACGAGCAGTACTTC. V is TRBV5-1 and J is TRBJ2-7, with a weak D call TRBD1 (6 bases). In germline, CDR1 is SGHRS, CDR2 YFSETQ. The CDR3 contains 13 residues. Trimming removed 4 bases from V and 4 bases from J, with 12 bases in between.

This rearrangement joins TRBV6-4 to TRBJ1-5; 7 nucleotides agree with TRBD1. Germline CDR1 and CDR2: MRHNA and SNTAGT. CDR3 length: 15 residues. J was trimmed by 2 bases and V by 6 bases; bases with no gene match: 7. The CDR3 nucleotides read TGTGCCAGCAGCGACAGGGAGATCGGCAATCAGCCCCAGCATTTT. Amino acid sequence: CASSDREIGNQPQHF.